The 17 T cell receptor beta chains below come from one sample, sequenced in a study of radiation and T cells in renal cell carcinoma. TCRdb's copy holds only in-frame clones and misses some; the assay was immunoSEQ multiplex PCR. The sample has 100,000 to 150,000 clones, around 84% seen once. Time point meaning: baseline pretreatment blood. Treatment defined: 15 Gy SBRT to primary tumor, nephrectomy 4 weeks later. The sample was blood, taken from a patient whose treatment included radiotherapy and nephrectomy. The receptors here all came from a woman aged 60-70 years with renal cell carcinoma.

This clone was counted between two and nine times. The chain has TRBV30 and TRBJ1-1; weak D call: TRBD1 (6 bases). The CDR3 is 12 residues long. The V gene's germline CDR1 is GTSNPN and CDR2 SVGIG (reference sequence). Deletions cut 8 bases from V and 3 bases from J, with 13 bases between. The CDR3 sequence: CATGGWDTEAFF. CDR3 in DNA: TGTGCCACCGGGGGCTGGGACACTGAAGCTTTCTTT. Full variable domain (outside the CDR3, taken from reference TRBV30 and TRBJ1-1): SQTIHQWPATLVQPVGSPLSLECTVEGTSNPNLYWYRQAAGRGLQLLFYSVGIGQISSEVPQNLSASRPQDRQFILSSKKLLLSDSGFYLCATGGWDTEAFFGQGTRLTVV.

This clone was observed a handful of times. The CDR3 region is CASSLAKGEETQYF. In DNA form, the CDR3 reads TGCGCCAGCAGCCTGGCGAAAGGAGAAGAGACCCAGTACTTC. The J gene is TRBJ2-5, the V gene TRBV5-1; D not resolved. CDR1 and CDR2 from the germline V gene are SGHRS and YFSETQ. The CDR3 totals 14 residues. V shed 4 bases and J shed 3 bases, with 13 bases lying between them.

CDR3 sequence reads: CASSLLGAGANVLTF. The CDR3 coding sequence is TGTGCCAGCAGTTTACTAGGGGCTGGGGCCAACGTCCTGACTTTC. The rearrangement links TRBV28 to TRBJ2-6; possibly TRBD1 for D (5 bases). The CDR3 contains 15 residues. Deletions cut 2 bases from V and 2 bases from J, with 7 bases between. CDR1 and CDR2 from the germline V gene are MDHEN and SYDVKM.

The V and J genes are TRBV28 and TRBJ1-6; 9 bases are shared with TRBD1. After removal of 6 bases from V and 7 bases from J, the junction contained 22 bases not matched to a gene. CDR3 size: 20 residues. In germline, CDR1 is MDHEN, CDR2 SYDVKM. CDR3 sequence reads: CASRYRGTGTKIYQNSPLHF. The DNA for the CDR3 is TGTGCCAGCAGATATCGAGGGACAGGGACTAAAATATACCAAAATTCACCCCTCCACTTT. Drawing the rest from reference TRBV28 and TRBJ1-6, the complete variable domain is DVKVTQSSRYLVKRTGEKVFLECVQDMDHENMFWYRQDPGLGLRLIYFSYDVKMKEKGDIPEGYSVSREKKERFSLILESASTNQTSMYLCASRYRGTGTKIYQNSPLHFGNGTRLTVT.

The chain combines TRBV28 with TRBJ2-5; D unclear. Germline V gene data show CDR1 as MDHEN and CDR2 as SYDVKM. This CDR3 region has 15 residues. The V end lost 6 bases, the J end lost 1 base, and 15 bases lay between the germline ends. In DNA form, the CDR3 reads TGTGCCAGCAGCCCATCACCCTCCCCCCAAGAGACCCAGTACTTC. It translates to CASSPSPSPQETQYF.

The rearrangement uses TRBV9 and TRBJ1-4; 7 positions match TRBD1. The CDR3 sequence is 20 residues long. The germline gives CDR1 SGDLS, CDR2 YYNGEE. Trimming removed 3 bases from V and 7 bases from J; junction bases left unmatched: 24. Here the CDR3 reads CASSASVDREKVELSEKLFF. As DNA, the CDR3 is TGTGCCAGCAGCGCGAGTGTCGACAGGGAGAAGGTTGAGTTGAGTGAAAAACTGTTTTTT.

The chain combines TRBV6-5 with TRBJ1-1, with a possible D match to TRBD1 (5 bases). Trimming stripped 10 bases from V and 4 bases from J, with 22 bases between. CDR3 length equals 15 residues. Germline CDR1 and CDR2: MNHEY and SVGAGI. As DNA, the CDR3 is TGTGCCACCACCCCGAATACAGGAGGGAGCACTGAAGCTTTCTTT. Translating it yields CATTPNTGGSTEAFF.

The CDR3 DNA is TGCGCCAGCAGCCAAGATCAGGGTTACTACGAGCAGTACTTC. This sequence encodes CASSQDQGYYEQYF. The rearrangement joins TRBV4-3 to TRBJ2-7; D possibly corresponds to TRBD1 (5 bases). CDR1 LGHNA and CDR2 YSLEER come from the germline V gene. The CDR3 has 14 amino acids. V gave up 0 bases and J gave up 3 bases, with 9 bases separating them.

The V gene is TRBV6-1, the J gene TRBJ2-3; D is unresolved. This CDR3 is 13 amino acids long. Germline V gene lookup returns CDR1 MNHNS and CDR2 SASEGT. With 5 bases removed from V and 1 base from J, the gap between germline ends came to 7 bases. CDR3 in amino acids: CASSFGRTDTQYF. The CDR3 bases are TGTGCCAGCAGTTTCGGACGCACAGATACGCAGTATTTT.

The chain uses TRBV30 and TRBJ2-7, with D perhaps being TRBD1 or TRBD2 (5 bases each). Germline CDR1 and CDR2: GTSNPN and SVGIG (reference sequence). Deletions cut 3 bases from V and 3 bases from J, with 15 bases between. The CDR3 spans 14 residues. The CDR3 region is CAWRAKGSGYEQYF. The CDR3 DNA reads as TGTGCCTGGAGGGCTAAGGGGAGTGGCTACGAGCAGTACTTC.

The V gene is TRBV19, the J gene TRBJ1-4; 9 bases match TRBD1. Germline CDR1 reads LNHDA; CDR2 reads SQIVND (reference sequence). The CDR3 is 16 amino acids. V gave up 5 bases and J gave up 6 bases; unmatched junction bases: 10. For the CDR3, the DNA is TGTGCCAGTAGTGGCGGACAGGGGAGCAGAGATGAAAAACTGTTTTTT. Its protein is CASSGGQGSRDEKLFF.

This sequence joins TRBV6-5 and TRBJ1-5; D remains unclear. The V gene's germline CDR1 is MNHEY and CDR2 SVGAGI. CDR3 length: 15 amino acids. Trimming cost V 0 bases and J 5 bases, with 11 bases left between them. The CDR3 coding sequence is TGTGCCAGCAGTTACTCGAACGGGTTGGATCAGCCCCAGCATTTT. Protein product: CASSYSNGLDQPQHF.

The gene calls are TRBV5-1 and TRBJ2-1; 9 bases are shared with TRBD1. The V gene end was trimmed by 0 bases and the J gene end by 7 bases; junction bases not matched to a gene: 8. Germline lookup yields CDR1 SGHRS and CDR2 YFSETQ. The CDR3 spans 16 residues. CDR3 sequence reads: CASSLGRTGALNEQFF. The CDR3 DNA follows: TGCGCCAGCAGCTTGGGAAGGACAGGGGCGCTGAATGAGCAGTTCTTC.

The V call is TRBV5-4, the J call TRBJ2-7, with TRBD2 matching over 10 bases. Unmatched junction bases numbered 4, after V lost 0 bases and J lost 4 bases. CDR3 length: 15 residues. The germline CDR1 and CDR2 sequences are SGHNT and YYREEE (reference sequence). CDR3 region: CASSLGLAGEYEQYF. CDR3 DNA: TGTGCCAGCAGCTTGGGGCTAGCGGGAGAATACGAGCAGTACTTC. Full variable domain (rest looked up from reference TRBV5-4 and TRBJ2-7): ETGVTQSPTHLIKTRGQQVTLRCSSQSGHNTVSWYQQALGQGPQFIFQYYREEENGRGNFPPRFSGLQFPNYSSELNVNALELDDSALYLCASSLGLAGEYEQYFGPGTRLTVT.

CDR3 sequence (DNA): TGTGCCAGCAGCCAAGATCGAGGAGGGGTCCCCGGGGAGCTGTTTTTT. It specifies CASSQDRGGVPGELFF. This chain uses TRBV4-2 with TRBJ2-2; tentative D call: TRBD2 (6 bases). The V end lost 0 bases, the J end lost 6 bases, and 14 bases lay between the germline ends. CDR3 length equals 16 residues. Germline CDR1 reads LGHNA; CDR2 reads YNFKEQ.

The chain links TRBV27 to TRBJ2-7; D unclear. V lost 5 bases to trimming and J lost 3 bases, with 14 bases between them. Germline V gene data show CDR1 as MNHEY and CDR2 as SMNVEV (reference sequence). The length of the CDR3 is 14 residues. DNA of the CDR3: TGTGCCAGCAGTCCGCGGATGGACCACTACGAGCAGTACTTC. It translates to CASSPRMDHYEQYF.

The rearrangement uses TRBV2 and TRBJ1-2; D remains unclear. The CDR3 spans 14 residues. Trimming cost V 3 bases and J 4 bases, with 12 bases left between them. Germline CDR1 is SNHLY and CDR2 is FYNNEI. CDR3 loop: CASSEGRISYGYTF. The CDR3 coding sequence is TGTGCCAGCAGTGAGGGCAGGATATCCTATGGCTACACCTTC.